This TCR beta chain was obtained from a study of PD-1 blockade in mismatch repair-deficient tumors. Only in-frame clones appear in the TCRdb table, and some are missing; sequencing was by immunoSEQ multiplex PCR. The sample carries around 130,000 clones, about nine tenths recorded once. This clone came up a few times. The TCR-sequenced patients were a few responders to pembrolizumab. Trimming shortened V by 0 bases and J by 0 bases, and 11 bases separated the two germline ends. The CDR3 is made up of 16 amino acids. Germline V CDR1 and CDR2: MNHEY, SVGAGI. The sequencing used peripheral blood, collected 72 weeks after starting pembrolizumab. The chain carries TRBV6-5 and TRBJ1-1, with a possible D match to TRBD1 (6 bases). This sequence was found in an adult with mismatch repair-deficient cancer. CDR3: CASSYSRTAMNTEAFF. The CDR3 DNA follows: TGTGCCAGCAGTTACTCCAGGACAGCTATGAACACTGAAGCTTTCTTT.